Detailed here is one TCR beta chain. The data derive from a study of long-term antiretroviral therapy in people with HIV. The ends lost 5 bases at V and 3 bases at J; junction bases unmatched: 3. The germline V gene encodes CDR1 SGHRS and CDR2 YFSETQ. This CDR3 is built from 14 residues. Version v3.0 of the immunoSEQ assay was performed at survey level. Repertoires were generated with immunoSEQ multiplex PCR, while TCRdb's copy carries only in-frame clones and drops some. The top ten clones hold under 9.5% of a sample with roughly 24,000 clones, 85% to 90% of them seen once. The J gene is TRBJ2-2, the V gene TRBV5-1, with TRBD2 identical over 8 bases. The sequence derives from a young woman with HIV. The sample in question was unsorted PBMCs, obtained 1.8 years before starting antiretroviral therapy. The CDR3 reads CASSSGGYTGELFF. The CDR3 DNA follows: TGCGCCAGCAGTTCGGGGGGGTACACCGGGGAGCTGTTTTTT.